Each of the 26 T cell receptor beta chains below was sequenced from the same sample in a study of radiotherapy plus CTLA-4 blockade in lung cancer. Repertoires were generated with immunoSEQ multiplex PCR, while TCRdb's copy carries only in-frame clones and drops some. The table shows 45,000 to 60,000 clones, with roughly 77% occurring only once. The sample here was peripheral blood, taken from a patient treated with radiotherapy plus ipilimumab. The receptor set was obtained from a human donor with non-small cell lung cancer who had a complete response to radiotherapy plus ipilimumab.

This chain uses TRBV7-2 with TRBJ1-3; D gene uncertain. The V gene's germline CDR1 is SGHTA and CDR2 FQGNSA. The germline V and J ends were trimmed by 7 bases and 0 bases, with 13 bases remaining between them. The CDR3 is made up of 15 amino acids. DNA for the CDR3: TGTGCCAGCACCCCCTTTACGAGCTCTGGAAACACCATATATTTT. It yields the protein CASTPFTSSGNTIYF.

The genes are TRBV4-1 and TRBJ2-1; the match to TRBD2 covers 7 bases. V dropped 0 bases and J dropped 1; count of bases not matched to a gene: 3. The CDR3 consists of 16 residues. Germline V gives CDR1 MGHRA, CDR2 YSYEKL. The CDR3 DNA reads TGCGCCAGCAGCCAAGAGAAACTAGCGTCCTACAATGAGCAGTTCTTC. Its protein is CASSQEKLASYNEQFF.

The V call is TRBV9, the J call TRBJ1-2; D may be TRBD1 (5 bases). Trimming cost V 5 bases and J 6 bases, with 17 bases left between them. The CDR3 has 14 amino acids. Germline CDR1 is SGDLS and CDR2 is YYNGEE. DNA for the CDR3: TGTGCCAGCAGGGCTCGGGGGTTGTACGATGGCTACACCTTC. Its protein product is CASRARGLYDGYTF.

This clone has only a few counts. The J gene is TRBJ1-1, the V gene TRBV19, with D unresolved. The V end lost 5 bases, the J end lost 0 bases, and 16 bases lay between the germline ends. Looked up from germline, CDR1 is LNHDA and CDR2 is SQIVND (reference sequence). This CDR3 is built from 16 residues. This chain's CDR3 is CASSPTRGLMNTEAFF. In nucleotides, the CDR3 is TGTGCCAGTAGTCCGACCCGAGGACTTATGAACACTGAAGCTTTCTTT.

The chain combines TRBV6-5 with TRBJ2-5, with 7 bases that match TRBD1. Looked up from germline, CDR1 is MNHEY and CDR2 is SVGAGI. The CDR3 loop spans 15 amino acids. V shed 3 bases, J shed 5 bases, and the junction held 9 bases outside the gene matches. CDR3: CASSYVAGGGETQYF. CDR3 nucleotides: TGTGCCAGCAGTTATGTGGCAGGGGGTGGTGAGACCCAGTACTTC.

The chain links TRBV7-2 to TRBJ2-7; D is possibly TRBD2 (5 bases). This CDR3 is 15 amino acids long. Per the germline V gene, CDR1 is SGHTA and CDR2 is FQGNSA. Trimming shortened V by 2 bases and J by 5 bases, and 16 bases separated the two germline ends. In nucleotides, the CDR3 is TGTGCCAGCAGCTTAAAAGGCGGGTCCCTCCACGAGCAGTACGTC. Translating it yields CASSLKGGSLHEQYV.

The chain couples TRBV5-1 to TRBJ2-7; tentatively, D is TRBD1 (6 bases). Trimming took off 5 bases at V and 0 bases at J, with 21 bases between the two ends. The CDR3 runs to 17 residues. Germline CDR1 and CDR2: SGHRS and YFSETQ. CDR3 sequence: CASSSARQAERSYEQYV. The CDR3 DNA is TGCGCCAGCAGTTCCGCGAGACAGGCAGAGCGCTCCTACGAGCAGTACGTC.

This clone was observed a handful of times. This chain links TRBV5-1 with TRBJ1-3; no definite D call. V gave up 0 bases and J gave up 0 bases, with 7 bases separating them. Germline values: CDR1 SGHRS, CDR2 YFSETQ. This CDR3 has 15 amino acids. The CDR3 is CASSLAGYSGNTIYF. In DNA, the CDR3 is TGCGCCAGCAGCTTGGCGGGGTACTCTGGAAACACCATATATTTT.

The CDR3 sequence: CASSKAAKNYEQYV. The CDR3 bases are TGTGCCAGCAGCAAAGCTGCGAAAAACTACGAGCAGTACGTC. The J gene is TRBJ2-7, the V gene TRBV21-1; the table names TRBD2, a call not compared with the DNA. TRBV21-1 is a pseudogene locus. The CDR3 is 14 residues long.

The chain has TRBV9 and TRBJ2-3, with 9 bases that match TRBD2. V shed 0 bases, J shed 2 bases, and the junction held 10 bases outside the gene matches. From germline, CDR1 is SGDLS and CDR2 YYNGEE. The length of the CDR3 is 18 residues. Here the CDR3 reads CASSVEDSGSTHTDTQYF. The CDR3, as DNA: TGTGCCAGCAGCGTAGAGGATAGCGGGAGTACCCACACAGATACGCAGTATTTT. The full variable domain, rest sourced from reference TRBV9 and TRBJ2-3, is DSGVTQTPKHLITATGQRVTLRCSPRSGDLSVYWYQQSLDQGLQFLIQYYNGEERAKGNILERFSAQQFPDLHSELNLSSLELGDSALYFCASSVEDSGSTHTDTQYFGPGTRLTVL.

The chain employs TRBV19 and TRBJ2-2; 7 bases agree with TRBD2. This CDR3 comprises 16 residues. The germline gives CDR1 LNHDA, CDR2 SQIVND (reference sequence). Trimming at V came to 7 bases and at J to 4 bases, leaving 12 bases not matched to a gene. CDR3 sequence reads: CASNPGGRVGTGELFF. CDR3 coding DNA: TGTGCCAGTAACCCTGGGGGGAGGGTGGGCACCGGGGAGCTGTTTTTT.

The chain recombines TRBV18 with TRBJ2-2, with TRBD1 matching over 7 bases. CDR1 and CDR2 from the germline V gene are KGHSH and LQKENI. Trimming took 4 bases from V and 0 from J; bases not matched to a gene: 5. This CDR3 comprises 16 residues. In DNA form, the CDR3 reads TGTGCCAGCTCACGGACAGGTCTATCGAACACCGGGGAGCTGTTTTTT. Encoded protein: CASSRTGLSNTGELFF.

This clone was counted a single time. The J gene is TRBJ2-2, the V gene TRBV7-2; the match to TRBD2 covers 9 bases. The CDR3 consists of 16 residues. Germline V lookup: CDR1 SGHTA, CDR2 FQGNSA. Trimming removed 5 bases from V and 5 bases from J; junction bases left unmatched: 9. The DNA for the CDR3 is TGTGCCAGCAGCGGTAGCGGGAGACGGGGGACCGGGGAGCTGTTTTTT. It codes for CASSGSGRRGTGELFF.

This clone was observed a single time. The rearrangement links TRBV30 to TRBJ1-1, with TRBD1 matching 7 bases. Trimming cost V 0 bases and J 0 bases; bases outside gene matches: 7. There are 16 residues in the CDR3. Germline V gives CDR1 GTSNPN, CDR2 SVGIG (reference sequence). CDR3 loop: CAWSVLRTGLNTEAFF. CDR3 coding DNA: TGTGCCTGGAGTGTACTTCGGACAGGACTGAACACTGAAGCTTTCTTT.

This clone showed up just a few times. This chain joins TRBV2 and TRBJ2-2, with no clear D. The V end lost 4 bases, the J end lost 2 bases, and 11 bases lay between the germline ends. Germline CDR1 reads SNHLY; CDR2 reads FYNNEI. The CDR3 runs 15 residues. The CDR3 region is CASSGQPVNTGELFF. CDR3 sequence (DNA): TGTGCCAGCAGTGGGCAACCAGTCAACACCGGGGAGCTGTTTTTT.

J is TRBJ2-3 and V is TRBV18, with TRBD2 identical over 9 bases. The V segment lost 3 bases and the J segment 2 bases; nucleotides outside the gene matches: 3. This CDR3 comprises 15 residues. Germline lookup yields CDR1 KGHSH and CDR2 LQKENI. Here the CDR3 DNA reads TGTGCCAGCTCACCTTTAGCGGGGGTCACAGATACGCAGTATTTT. Translation: CASSPLAGVTDTQYF.

The sample holds a few counts of this clone. V gene TRBV19 combines with J gene TRBJ1-2; 9 nucleotides line up with TRBD1. The V segment lost 6 bases and the J segment 8 bases; nucleotides outside the gene matches: 7. CDR3 length equals 13 residues. Germline values: CDR1 LNHDA, CDR2 SQIVND (reference sequence). The CDR3 spells CASRTWDRDGYTF. In nucleotides, the CDR3 is TGTGCCAGTAGGACTTGGGACAGGGACGGCTACACCTTC.

The sample holds a few counts of this clone. This chain joins TRBV11-3 and TRBJ1-3, with D possibly matching TRBD1 (6 bases). This CDR3 spans 14 amino acids. Germline V gives CDR1 SGHNT, CDR2 YENEEA. The V end lost 3 bases, the J end lost 3 bases, and 9 bases lay between the germline ends. In DNA, the CDR3 is TGTGCCAGCAGCTTCGGACAGCTTGGAAACACCATATATTTT. Its translation: CASSFGQLGNTIYF.

The chain uses TRBV4-3 and TRBJ2-7; 7 bases match TRBD1. V was clipped by 4 bases and J by 2 bases; unmatched bases: 8. The germline gives CDR1 LGHNA, CDR2 YSLEER. The CDR3 consists of 15 residues. The CDR3, as DNA: TGCGCCAGCAGCCCTGGGACAGTGTTGGCCTACGAGCAGTACTTC. Translated: CASSPGTVLAYEQYF.

The J gene is TRBJ2-7, the V gene TRBV6-5; the D gene is possibly TRBD2 (5 bases). The germline gives CDR1 MNHEY, CDR2 SVGAGI. This CDR3 region has 16 residues. Trimming removed 2 bases from V and 3 bases from J, with 17 bases in between. CDR3 nucleotide sequence: TGTGCCAGCAGTTACCCGGACGGACTCGCCCTCTACGAGCAGTACTTC. It yields the protein CASSYPDGLALYEQYF.

This chain links TRBV5-6 with TRBJ2-7; D is possibly TRBD1 (5 bases). V was trimmed by 8 bases and J by 3 bases, leaving 9 bases between them. The CDR3 is 11 amino acids. The germline gives CDR1 SGHDT, CDR2 YYEEEE. CDR3 bases: TGTGCCAGTACCCAGGGCTACGAGCAGTACTTC. It is translated as CASTQGYEQYF.

This clone is a singleton in its sample. V is TRBV4-3 and J is TRBJ1-2; 7 bases fit TRBD1. Germline V gene sequence: CDR1 LGHNA, CDR2 YSLEER. The V gene end was trimmed by 0 bases and the J gene end by 7 bases; junction bases not matched to a gene: 14. The CDR3 length is 17 residues. CDR3 sequence reads: CASSQDIKGAFFLGYTF. The CDR3 nucleotides read TGCGCCAGCAGCCAAGATATCAAGGGGGCGTTCTTTCTTGGCTACACCTTC.

The genes are TRBV9 and TRBJ2-1, with 12 bases lining up with TRBD2. The CDR3 runs 15 residues. V was clipped by 3 bases and J by 10 bases; unmatched bases: 8. Germline assignment: CDR1 SGDLS and CDR2 YYNGEE. The CDR3 loop is CASSETSGSAAEQFF. CDR3 sequence (DNA): TGTGCCAGCAGCGAGACTAGCGGGAGTGCTGCGGAGCAGTTCTTC.

This rearrangement joins TRBV2 to TRBJ2-3, with 7 bases matching TRBD2. CDR3 size: 16 residues. Germline V lookup: CDR1 SNHLY, CDR2 FYNNEI. Trimming at V came to 5 bases and at J to 4 bases, leaving 12 bases not matched to a gene. The CDR3 here is CASSLRGGRKADTQYF. The CDR3 DNA is TGTGCCAGCAGTTTGCGGGGCGGGAGAAAGGCAGATACGCAGTATTTT.

This chain joins TRBV9 and TRBJ1-2; 7 positions agree with TRBD1. Looked up from germline, CDR1 is SGDLS and CDR2 is YYNGEE. The CDR3 contains 15 residues. After removal of 4 bases from V and 8 bases from J, the junction contained 14 bases not matched to a gene. CDR3 protein: CASSPAAGGGFGYTF. The CDR3, as DNA: TGTGCCAGCAGCCCGGCCGCGGGAGGGGGCTTCGGCTACACCTTC.

This clone was seen just once. The chain recombines TRBV30 with TRBJ1-6; D perhaps matches TRBD1 (6 bases). The germline CDR1 and CDR2 sequences are GTSNPN and SVGIG (reference sequence). With 4 bases removed from V and 4 bases from J, the gap between germline ends came to 11 bases. The CDR3 has 14 residues. The CDR3 region is CAWNGQIYNSPLHF. The CDR3 DNA reads as TGTGCCTGGAACGGACAGATTTATAATTCACCCCTCCACTTT.